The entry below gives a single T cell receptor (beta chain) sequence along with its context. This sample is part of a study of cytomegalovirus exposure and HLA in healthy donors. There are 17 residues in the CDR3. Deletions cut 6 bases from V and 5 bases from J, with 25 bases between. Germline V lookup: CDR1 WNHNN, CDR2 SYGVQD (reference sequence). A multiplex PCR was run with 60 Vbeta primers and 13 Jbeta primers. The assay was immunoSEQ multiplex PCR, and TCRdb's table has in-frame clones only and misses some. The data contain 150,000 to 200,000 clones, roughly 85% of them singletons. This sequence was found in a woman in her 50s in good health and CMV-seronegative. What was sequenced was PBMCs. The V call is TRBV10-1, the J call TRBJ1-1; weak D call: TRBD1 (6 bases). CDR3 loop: CASSLSSHREFKTEAFF. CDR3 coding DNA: TGCGCCAGCAGCCTCTCAAGTCACAGGGAGTTTAAGACTGAAGCTTTCTTT.